Presented here are 32 T cell receptor beta chains from one specimen sequenced in a study of blood T cells in healthy people across ages. Primed by a sample-barcoded 5' primer and a J-beta primer mix, a second PCR proceeded for about 7 to 12 cycles. TCRdb ran MiXCR on the 5' RACE reads and lists one entry per CDR3 protein. The table includes fewer than 1 million distinct CDR3 sequences, 40% to 50% detected once. Specimen: blood. These receptors were obtained from a man in his fifties or sixties in good health.

This clonotype was detected only a few times. CDR3 in amino acids: CASRQGAQDYGYTF. The DNA of the CDR3 is TGTGCCAGCCGACAGGGGGCGCAGGACTATGGCTACACCTTC. The chain carries TRBV7-9 and TRBJ1-2; 10 bases fit TRBD1. CDR3 length: 14 residues. Trimming took 8 bases from V and 3 from J; bases not matched to a gene: 6. Looked up from germline, CDR1 is SEHNR and CDR2 is FQNEAQ (reference sequence).

The rearrangement joins TRBV15 to TRBJ2-6; D call uncertain. Trimming took 1 base from V and 3 from J, leaving 7 bases between them. CDR1 LNHNV and CDR2 YYDKDF come from the germline V gene (reference sequence). The CDR3 runs 15 residues. The CDR3 DNA is TGTGCCACCAGCAGAGCCCGTAATGGGGCCAACGTCCTGACTTTC. As protein: CATSRARNGANVLTF.

This clonotype was observed many times. The chain employs TRBV6-6 and TRBJ2-7; 9 nucleotides match TRBD1. J was trimmed by 0 bases and V by 5 bases; bases with no gene match: 2. This CDR3 has 14 amino acids. Germline CDR1 reads MNHNY; CDR2 reads SVGAGI (reference sequence). The CDR3 nucleotides read TGTGCCAGCAGTCAGACAGGGGGCTCCTACGAGCAGTACTTC. It codes for CASSQTGGSYEQYF.

The chain joins TRBV12-3 or TRBV12-4 to TRBJ2-7; TRBD1 aligns across 10 bases. V gave up 6 bases and J gave up 3 bases; unmatched junction bases: 5. This CDR3 region has 14 residues. CDR3 DNA: TGTGCCAGCAGCAGACAGGGGGCTAACTACGAGCAGTACTTC. Translating it yields CASSRQGANYEQYF.

This clonotype showed up just a few times. This chain links TRBV9 with TRBJ2-3; no definite D call. Germline CDR1 SGDLS, CDR2 YYNGEE. V was cut by 0 bases and J by 3 bases, with 11 bases left in between. The CDR3 totals 15 residues. CDR3 sequence reads: CASSVGALRTDTQYF. For the CDR3, the DNA is TGTGCCAGCAGCGTAGGGGCCCTAAGGACAGATACGCAGTATTTT. Full variable domain (outside the CDR3, taken from reference TRBV9 and TRBJ2-3): DSGVTQTPKHLITATGQRVTLRCSPRSGDLSVYWYQQSLDQGLQFLIQYYNGEERAKGNILERFSAQQFPDLHSELNLSSLELGDSALYFCASSVGALRTDTQYFGPGTRLTVL.

V gene TRBV10-3 combines with J gene TRBJ2-3; possible D gene TRBD2, 5 bases. CDR1 and CDR2 (germline): ENHRY, SYGVKD. The germline V and J ends were trimmed by 8 bases and 4 bases, with 7 bases remaining between them. CDR3 size: 11 residues. CDR3 DNA sequence: TGTGCCATCGGGAGCGCAGATACGCAGTATTTT. Its translation is CAIGSADTQYF.

The chain recombines TRBV5-6 with TRBJ2-7; D is unclear. The germline V gene has CDR1 SGHDT and CDR2 YYEEEE. The CDR3 loop spans 15 amino acids. V lost 4 bases to trimming and J lost 0 bases, with 14 bases between them. Written as DNA, the CDR3 is TGTGCCAGCAGCCCCGTGTTAGGTACCTCCTACGAGCAGTACTTC. This codes for CASSPVLGTSYEQYF.

J is TRBJ2-7 and V is TRBV6-1; D gene unclear. Germline CDR1 reads MNHNS; CDR2 reads SASEGT. This CDR3 contains 14 residues. The ends were cut back, 2 bases at V and 4 bases at J, with 12 bases in the middle. The CDR3 is CASSELIARYEQYF. In DNA, the CDR3 is TGTGCCAGCAGTGAACTTATTGCGCGGTACGAGCAGTACTTC.

The gene calls are TRBV7-2 and TRBJ2-7; 11 bases agree with TRBD2. The CDR3 is made up of 16 amino acids. The V gene's germline CDR1 is SGHTA and CDR2 FQGNSA. Trimming took 4 bases from V and 7 from J; bases not matched to a gene: 12. CDR3 sequence reads: CASSSHSGGAYNEQYF. For the CDR3, the DNA is TGTGCCAGCAGCTCCCATAGCGGGGGGGCCTACAATGAGCAGTACTTC.

This clonotype was counted only a few times. The J gene is TRBJ2-5, the V gene TRBV29-1; 8 bases match TRBD1. J gave up 5 bases and V 8 bases, and 16 bases lay outside the gene matches. This CDR3 is built from 15 residues. Germline CDR1 SQVTM, CDR2 ANQGSEA. CDR3: CSTRTGLSGIETQYF. The CDR3 nucleotides are TGCAGCACTAGGACAGGGTTAAGCGGAATCGAGACCCAGTACTTC.

The rearrangement uses TRBV2 and TRBJ2-4; 8 nucleotides line up with TRBD1. Trimming took 6 bases from V and 8 from J; bases not matched to a gene: 6. This CDR3 spans 13 amino acids. Germline CDR1 SNHLY, CDR2 FYNNEI. The CDR3 is CASRRQGLDIQYF. For the CDR3, the DNA is TGTGCCAGCAGACGACAGGGGTTGGACATTCAGTACTTC.

This clonotype was detected only a few times. The chain recombines TRBV7-9 with TRBJ2-1; D might be TRBD2 (5 bases). The CDR3 covers 14 residues. Germline CDR1 reads SEHNR; CDR2 reads FQNEAQ (reference sequence). V dropped 1 base and J dropped 3 bases, with 7 bases sitting between them. The CDR3 region has the DNA TGTGCCAGCAGCTTAGAGGAGGTCTACAATGAGCAGTTCTTC. Residues: CASSLEEVYNEQFF.

This chain uses TRBV4-3 with TRBJ1-2; TRBD1 matches at 11 bases. Per germline, CDR1 LGHNA and CDR2 YSLEER. V was clipped by 5 bases and J by 7 bases; unmatched bases: 6. The CDR3 totals 14 residues. CDR3 nucleotides: TGCGCCAGCAGCAGGGACAGGGGGGAGGGTGGCTACACCTTC. As protein: CASSRDRGEGGYTF.

The J gene is TRBJ1-4, the V gene TRBV20-1; no definite D call. V lost 3 bases, J lost 8 bases, and 7 bases lay in between. The CDR3 is 11 residues long. Germline values: CDR1 DFQATT, CDR2 SNEGSKA (reference sequence). The CDR3 DNA sequence: TGCAGTGCTAGTCGAGGAGAAAAACTGTTTTTT. Amino acids: CSASRGEKLFF.

This rearrangement joins TRBV20-1 to TRBJ2-1; 10 bases fit TRBD2. The CDR3 length is 16 residues. After removal of 2 bases from V and 1 base from J, the junction contained 5 bases not matched to a gene. Germline V gives CDR1 DFQATT, CDR2 SNEGSKA (reference sequence). CDR3 region: CSARMGLAISYNEQFF. In nucleotides, the CDR3 is TGCAGTGCTAGAATGGGACTAGCGATTTCCTACAATGAGCAGTTCTTC.

The DNA of the CDR3 is TGTGCCAGCAGGGAAGGGTGGTCAGCCTATGGCTACACCTTC. Protein: CASREGWSAYGYTF. This chain joins TRBV25-1 and TRBJ1-2; no clear D gene. The CDR3 runs 14 residues. Germline V gene sequence: CDR1 MGHDK, CDR2 SYGVNS. Trimming removed 6 bases from V and 4 bases from J, with 15 bases in between.

This chain uses TRBV12-3 or TRBV12-4 with TRBJ2-2; D unclear. Trimming took off 1 base at V and 3 bases at J, with 12 bases between the two ends. This CDR3 contains 16 residues. The CDR3 nucleotides are TGTGCCAGCAGTTTAGACACTATTCCCGACACCGGGGAGCTGTTTTTT. Its protein is CASSLDTIPDTGELFF.

V is TRBV7-2 and J is TRBJ2-2; a weak D match, TRBD2 (5 bases). Germline CDR1 SGHTA, CDR2 FQGNSA. The CDR3 spans 16 residues. V was pared by 5 bases and J by 3 bases, with 16 bases between. The CDR3 region has the DNA TGTGCCAGCAGCCCCCCCCCGACTACTTACACCGGGGAGCTGTTTTTT. It specifies CASSPPPTTYTGELFF.

This clonotype was counted only a few times. The chain has TRBV14 and TRBJ2-3; perhaps TRBD2 as D (6 bases). This CDR3 is built from 16 residues. V lost 4 bases and J 3 bases, leaving 17 bases between the germline ends. Germline CDR1 SGHDN, CDR2 FVKESK. The CDR3 spells CASSRRGSLVTDTQYF. Here the CDR3 DNA reads TGTGCCAGCAGCCGGCGGGGCTCTCTAGTGACAGATACGCAGTATTTT. Drawing the rest from reference TRBV14 and TRBJ2-3, the complete variable domain is EAGVTQFPSHSVIEKGQTVTLRCDPISGHDNLYWYRRVMGKEIKFLLHFVKESKQDESGMPNNRFLAERTGGTYSTLKVQPAELEDSGVYFCASSRRGSLVTDTQYFGPGTRLTVL.

The chain uses TRBV6-2 or TRBV6-3 and TRBJ2-5; perhaps TRBD2 as D (6 bases). V lost 7 bases and J lost 7, with 16 bases in between. This CDR3 comprises 13 residues. The germline CDR1 and CDR2 sequences are MNHEY and SVGEGT. The CDR3 DNA sequence: TGTGCCAGCAAGGACGGGGGTCTTGGGACCCAGTACTTC. As protein: CASKDGGLGTQYF.

This chain joins TRBV20-1 and TRBJ1-5, with D hard to call. The V gene lost 7 bases and the J gene lost 2 bases, with 15 bases spanning the gap. The CDR3 sequence is 14 residues long. CDR1 and CDR2 (germline): DFQATT, SNEGSKA (reference sequence). This chain's CDR3 is CSVTSRVGNQPQHF. The CDR3 coding sequence is TGCAGTGTTACGAGTAGGGTTGGCAATCAGCCCCAGCATTTT.

This clonotype showed up just a few times. The chain links TRBV27 to TRBJ2-1; TRBD2 matches at 9 bases. The CDR3 is 14 residues long. Germline V CDR1 and CDR2: MNHEY, SMNVEV (reference sequence). Losses at the gene ends were 8 bases for V and 3 bases for J; bases not matched to a gene: 5. CDR3 bases: TGTGCCAGCGGTAGCGGGGGTAACTACAATGAGCAGTTCTTC. Translated: CASGSGGNYNEQFF.

The rearrangement links TRBV6-1 to TRBJ1-3, with 9 bases aligning to TRBD1. Trimming took 8 bases from V and 4 from J; bases not matched to a gene: 9. The CDR3 length is 15 residues. CDR1 is MNHNS and CDR2 is SASEGT in the germline V gene. The CDR3 is CASSPDRGVGNTIYF. Here the CDR3 DNA reads TGTGCCAGCTCACCTGACAGGGGGGTCGGAAACACCATATATTTT.

This clonotype turned up a few times. This chain joins TRBV6-2 or TRBV6-3 and TRBJ2-7; 9 bases fit TRBD2. Judging by the DNA end, TRBJ2-5 fits better; the J call may be wrong. The germline CDR1 and CDR2 sequences are MNHEY and SVGEGT. The CDR3 is made up of 17 amino acids. CDR3 nucleotides: TGTGCCAGCAGTTACTCGAGTCTAGCGGGGCCCGGGGAGACCCAGTACTTC. Protein sequence: CASSYSSLAGPGETQYF.

With respect to this clonotype: A clone one base away is much larger, so this may be a read error. This chain connects TRBV5-1 to TRBJ2-5; a possible D gene is TRBD2 (5 bases). Germline V gives CDR1 SGHRS, CDR2 YFSETQ. Between the trimmed V and J ends, which lost 4 bases and 11 bases, there was a span of 27 bases. The CDR3 loop spans 16 amino acids. Here the CDR3 DNA reads TGCGCCAGCAGCGCAACAACTAGAGTACCAGGTAATGAGCAGTACTTC. Translated: CASSATTRVPGNEQYF. The variable domain in full, completed from reference TRBV5-1 and TRBJ2-5, reads KAGVTQTPRYLIKTRGQQVTLSCSPISGHRSVSWYQQTPGQGLQFLFEYFSETQRNKGNFPGRFSGRQFSNSRSEMNVSTLELGDSALYLCASSATTRVPGNEQYFGPGTRLLVL.

This clonotype was seen repeatedly, ten times or more. This chain uses TRBV9 with TRBJ2-7, with D perhaps being TRBD1 or TRBD2 (5 bases each). V lost 2 bases, J lost 2 bases, and 11 bases lay in between. In germline, CDR1 is SGDLS, CDR2 YYNGEE. CDR3 length: 14 residues. The CDR3 DNA sequence: TGTGCCAGCAGCGTTGGGACCGGTACCTACGAGCAGTACTTC. It codes for CASSVGTGTYEQYF.

This clonotype was counted only a few times. This chain connects TRBV12-3 or TRBV12-4 to TRBJ2-7; 8 bases agree with TRBD1. Trimming at V came to 5 bases and at J to 3 bases, leaving 9 bases not matched to a gene. The CDR3 runs to 15 residues. This CDR3 is CASSTYQGARYEQYF. The CDR3 DNA sequence: TGTGCCAGCAGTACTTACCAGGGGGCTCGCTACGAGCAGTACTTC.

This clonotype was detected only a few times. V is TRBV9 and J is TRBJ2-7, with D possibly TRBD1 on 8 matching bases. The germline V gene has CDR1 SGDLS and CDR2 YYNGEE. This CDR3 is 13 amino acids long. V was trimmed by 4 bases and J by 6 bases, leaving 14 bases between them. The CDR3 protein is CASSMDREGEQYF. CDR3 DNA sequence: TGTGCCAGCAGCATGGACAGGGAGGGCGAGCAGTACTTC.

The chain joins TRBV19 to TRBJ2-1; 12 bases agree with TRBD1. Germline V CDR1 and CDR2: LNHDA, SQIVND (reference sequence). V dropped 3 bases and J dropped 10; count of bases not matched to a gene: 7. This CDR3 has 15 amino acids. Written as DNA, the CDR3 is TGTGCCAGTAGTATTGGGACAGGGGGCCGGGGAGAGCAGTTCTTC. This gives the protein CASSIGTGGRGEQFF.

Only a few counts were recorded for this clonotype. The chain has TRBV20-1 and TRBJ2-5; 8 positions match TRBD2. The trim removed 0 bases at V and 1 base at J, leaving 16 bases unmatched. This CDR3 comprises 19 residues. Per the germline V gene, CDR1 is DFQATT and CDR2 is SNEGSKA (reference sequence). The chain's CDR3 is CSARDPLLSGGKSQETQYF. The DNA for the CDR3 is TGCAGTGCTAGAGATCCCCTGTTGAGCGGGGGAAAGTCCCAAGAGACCCAGTACTTC.

About this clonotype: A much more abundant neighbour one base away suggests this may be a read error. For the CDR3, the DNA is TGCGCCAGCAGCTCGGGCCGAGGCTACACCTTC. Translation gives CASSSGRGYTF. This sequence joins TRBV5-1 and TRBJ1-2; D gene unclear. Germline CDR1 is SGHRS and CDR2 is YFSETQ. V was cut by 3 bases and J by 8 bases, with 8 bases left in between. This CDR3 has 11 amino acids.

This clonotype was detected ten times or more. This sequence joins TRBV25-1 and TRBJ2-3; no firm D call. The V end lost 6 bases, the J end lost 2 bases, and 3 bases lay between the germline ends. The CDR3 is made up of 11 amino acids. From germline, CDR1 is MGHDK and CDR2 SYGVNS. The CDR3 DNA reads TGTGCCAGCAGCGTCACAGATACGCAGTATTTT. Its protein product is CASSVTDTQYF.